The rows below give T cell receptor beta chains drawn from one sample of a study of blood T cells in healthy people across ages. TCRdb reprocessed the 5' RACE reads via MiXCR and lists one record per CDR3 protein. This sample has about 1,500,000 distinct CDR3 sequences, with 28% found just once. The material sequenced was blood. The receptor source for this set is a woman aged 25-40 years in good health. CDR3s include the opening cysteine and the closing phenylalanine or tryptophan. D genes are given only for firm matches. The listing skips clone size in some rows; elsewhere it reads once, few, many or a size class.

>TRBJ1-1|NA|NA|TRBV10-3
CAISESTQVNTEAFF
TGTGCCATCAGTGAGTCGACACAGGTGAACACTGAAGCTTTCTTT
>TRBJ2-7|TRBD1|few|TRBV5-1
CASSLRTGGGEQYF
TGCGCCAGCAGCTTGCGGACAGGGGGGGGCGAGCAGTACTTC
>TRBJ2-1|NA|NA|TRBV27
CASLNGNEQFF
TGTGCCAGTCTCAATGGGAATGAGCAGTTCTTC
>TRBJ2-6|NA|NA|TRBV6-1
CASSTGGKSGANVLTF
TGTGCCAGCAGTACGGGGGGCAAGTCTGGGGCCAACGTCCTGACTTTC
>TRBJ2-1|TRBD2|NA|TRBV29-1
CSVGGGPYNEQFF
TGCAGCGTGGGGGGGGGTCCTTACAATGAGCAGTTCTTC
>TRBJ1-6|TRBD1|NA|TRBV5-1
CASDRTGMGSPLHF
TGCGCCAGCGACCGGACAGGGATGGGATCACCCCTCCACTTT
>TRBJ2-7|NA|many|TRBV10-2
CASSESPAYEQYF
TGCGCCAGCAGTGAGTCTCCAGCCTACGAGCAGTACTTC
>TRBJ1-2|TRBD1|NA|TRBV4-1
CASTRGQGVYGYTF
TGCGCCAGCACCCGGGGACAGGGCGTCTATGGCTACACCTTC
>TRBJ1-2|NA|NA|TRBV9
CASSSSPGANYGYTF
TGTGCCAGCAGCTCCTCGCCCGGGGCGAACTATGGCTACACCTTC
>TRBJ2-5|NA|NA|TRBV10-1
CASGEGGRETQYF
TGCGCCAGCGGGGAGGGGGGGCGAGAGACCCAGTACTTC
>TRBJ2-6|NA|few|TRBV5-1
CASSFSGTGSSGANVLTF
TGCGCCAGCAGCTTCTCCGGGACGGGGAGCTCTGGGGCCAACGTCCTGACTTTC
>TRBJ2-2|TRBD2|NA|TRBV5-1
CASSAGLFAGELFF
TGCGCCAGCAGCGCGGGACTATTTGCCGGGGAGCTGTTTTTT
>TRBJ2-1|TRBD1|NA|TRBV4-1
CASSQDRGQGYNEQFF
TGCGCCAGCAGCCAAGATCGCGGACAGGGATACAATGAGCAGTTCTTC
>TRBJ2-7|NA|few|TRBV5-1
CASSNTPSAPIYEQYF
TGCGCCAGCAGTAATACCCCTAGCGCTCCCATCTACGAGCAGTACTTC
>TRBJ2-3|NA|few|TRBV6-2/TRBV6-3
CASTPDAGTNTDTQYF
TGTGCCAGCACCCCTGATGCCGGGACCAACACAGATACGCAGTATTTT
>TRBJ2-1|NA|NA|TRBV15
CATSRGQVSSYNEQFF
TGTGCCACCAGCAGAGGACAGGTGAGCTCCTACAATGAGCAGTTCTTC
>TRBJ1-5|NA|few|TRBV2
CASNRMGENQPQHF
TGTGCCAGCAATCGTATGGGGGAGAATCAGCCCCAGCATTTT
>TRBJ2-7|NA|NA|TRBV27
CASGFVSYEQYF
TGTGCCAGCGGATTTGTCTCCTACGAGCAGTACTTC
>TRBJ1-2|NA|many|TRBV29-1
CSAHRSGVDGYTF
TGCAGCGCTCACAGGTCAGGGGTGGATGGCTACACCTTC
>TRBJ2-7|NA|many|TRBV7-2
CASSLAASAYEQYF
TGTGCCAGCAGCTTAGCGGCTAGTGCCTACGAGCAGTACTTC
>TRBJ1-5|NA|NA|TRBV18
CASSPEQYQPQHF
TGTGCCAGCTCACCCGAACAGTATCAGCCCCAGCATTTT
>TRBJ1-2|NA|NA|TRBV3-1
CASSRVGTHRYTF
TGTGCCAGCAGCCGAGTAGGGACTCATCGCTACACCTTC
>TRBJ1-5|NA|few|TRBV25-1
CASSPGTAAFGQPQHF
TGTGCCAGCAGCCCCGGGACGGCGGCGTTCGGTCAGCCCCAGCATTTT
>TRBJ2-4|NA|few|TRBV3-1
CASSQRNGKQYF
TGTGCCAGCAGCCAAAGGAACGGCAAGCAGTACTTC
>TRBJ2-5|NA|NA|TRBV12-3/TRBV12-4
CASSVSFQAQETQYF
TGTGCCAGCAGTGTTAGCTTCCAGGCCCAAGAGACCCAGTACTTC
>TRBJ1-5|NA|few|TRBV6-5
CASSRTGINQPQHF
TGTGCCAGCAGCCGCACAGGGATCAATCAGCCCCAGCATTTT
>TRBJ1-2|NA|few|TRBV15
CATSRERSIYGYTF
TGTGCCACCAGCAGAGAGCGCAGCATTTATGGCTACACCTTC
>TRBJ1-1|TRBD1|few|TRBV12-5
CASGRDRRTEAFF
TGTGCTAGTGGCCGGGACAGACGGACTGAAGCTTTCTTT
>TRBJ2-7|TRBD2|few|TRBV20-1
CSASLAGVPYEQYF
TGCAGTGCTTCGCTAGCGGGAGTACCCTACGAGCAGTACTTC
>TRBJ2-5|NA|NA|TRBV12-3/TRBV12-4
CASSAGTKETQYF
TGTGCCAGCAGTGCCGGGACCAAAGAGACCCAGTACTTC
>TRBJ1-2|NA|NA|TRBV5-1
CASSLALMDGYTF
TGCGCCAGCAGCTTGGCCTTAATGGATGGCTACACCTTC
>TRBJ2-7|NA|many|TRBV7-2
CASSLINEQYF
TGTGCCAGCAGCTTAATTAACGAGCAGTACTTC
>TRBJ1-1|NA|NA|TRBV20-1
CSASDGQRMMNTEAFF
TGCAGTGCTAGCGACGGACAGCGGATGATGAACACTGAAGCTTTCTTT
>TRBJ1-4|NA|few|TRBV9
CASSVGAQQGGEKLFF
TGTGCCAGCAGCGTAGGAGCCCAGCAGGGTGGTGAAAAACTGTTTTTT
>TRBJ2-7|TRBD2|NA|TRBV15
CATSVGAGASYEQYF
TGTGCCACCAGTGTGGGAGCGGGAGCCTCCTACGAGCAGTACTTC
>TRBJ2-7|NA|few|TRBV11-2
CASSFEGVYEQYF
TGTGCCAGCAGCTTCGAGGGGGTCTACGAGCAGTACTTC
>TRBJ2-1|TRBD2|NA|TRBV7-2
CASIRGGTYNEQFF
TGTGCCAGCATCCGGGGGGGCACCTACAATGAGCAGTTCTTC
>TRBJ2-3|NA|NA|TRBV5-5
CASSLGRERTDTQYF
TGTGCCAGCAGCTTGGGGCGAGAGCGCACAGATACGCAGTATTTT
>TRBJ2-4|NA|NA|TRBV7-2
CASSPDWGFDNEQYF
TGTGCCAGCAGTCCCGACTGGGGATTCGACAATGAGCAGTACTTC
>TRBJ1-2|NA|few|TRBV11-3
CASTGGLNYGYTF
TGTGCCAGCACCGGGGGCTTAAACTATGGCTACACCTTC
>TRBJ2-7|NA|NA|TRBV5-1
CAGSSVVSPYEQYF
TGCGCCGGCAGCTCGGTGGTCAGTCCCTACGAGCAGTACTTC
>TRBJ1-1|NA|few|TRBV20-1
CSAGLMRATEAFF
TGCAGTGCCGGGTTAATGCGGGCCACTGAAGCTTTCTTT
>TRBJ1-2|NA|NA|TRBV12-3/TRBV12-4
CASSSRGDPEGYTF
TGTGCCAGCAGTTCCCGGGGGGACCCGGAGGGCTACACCTTC
>TRBJ1-4|NA|few|TRBV7-9
CASSSPEGGRGNEKLFF
TGTGCCAGCAGTTCCCCGGAGGGGGGACGGGGGAATGAAAAACTGTTTTTT
>TRBJ1-2|NA|many|TRBV29-1
CSVNSGDYGYTF
TGCAGCGTTAATTCGGGTGACTATGGCTACACCTTC
>TRBJ2-3|NA|few|TRBV20-1
CSATGGPYTDTQYF
TGCAGTGCCACGGGCGGGCCTTACACAGATACGCAGTATTTT
>TRBJ1-2|NA|NA|TRBV12-3/TRBV12-4
CASSFNGGVGYTF
TGTGCCAGCAGTTTTAATGGGGGCGTCGGCTACACCTTC
>TRBJ1-2|NA|NA|TRBV3-1
CASSHRAQGEGYTF
TGTGCCAGCAGCCATCGAGCTCAAGGGGAAGGCTACACCTTC
>TRBJ2-5|TRBD1|once|TRBV5-1
CASSKDRDQETQYF
TGCGCCAGCAGCAAGGACAGGGACCAAGAGACCCAGTACTTC
>TRBJ2-7|NA|many|TRBV27
CASSRVSSYEQYF
TGTGCCAGCAGCCGGGTAAGCTCCTACGAGCAGTACTTC